This T cell receptor (beta chain) emerged from a study of T cell repertoires in cytomegalovirus infection. Study summary: In public TCR beta signatures, there were indications of both CMV infection and matching HLA type.

Germline V gene sequence: CDR1 SGHRS, CDR2 YFSETQ. CDR3 length: 14 amino acids. Trimming left V 4 bases short and J 4 bases short, with 11 bases between. A word on this clonotype: Its antigen is undetermined.

TCRdb called the reads again in MiXCR, with one record for every CDR3 protein. Of over 450,000 distinct CDR3 sequences in the sample, approximately 10% were seen once. Study-wide findings and caveats: Carriage of CMV together with the relevant HLA was identifiable through cumulative public TCR beta family frequency. HLA-C-restricted TCR beta clonotypes specific for CMV led the ex vivo response.

This TCR derives from a human donor in good health (CMV status not recorded). Some clones in this sample may be carry-over from other donors' samples. The sample was PBMCs. V gene TRBV5-1 combines with J gene TRBJ2-2, with D unresolved. The CDR3 loop reads CASSRTQITGELFF. In DNA form, the CDR3 reads TGCGCCAGCAGCCGGACGCAAATCACCGGGGAGCTGTTTTTT.